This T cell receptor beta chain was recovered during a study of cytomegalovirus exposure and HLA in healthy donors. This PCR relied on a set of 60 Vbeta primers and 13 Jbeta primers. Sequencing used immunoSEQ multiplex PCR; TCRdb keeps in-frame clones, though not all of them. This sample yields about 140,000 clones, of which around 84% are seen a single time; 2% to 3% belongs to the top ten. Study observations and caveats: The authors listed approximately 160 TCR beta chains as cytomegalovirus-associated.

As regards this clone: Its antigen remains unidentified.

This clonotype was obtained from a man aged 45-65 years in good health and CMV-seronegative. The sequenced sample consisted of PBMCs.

The CDR3 spells CASSSLAGGPVEQFF. As DNA, the CDR3 is TGTGCCAGCAGCTCCTTAGCGGGGGGGCCGGTTGAGCAGTTCTTC. V gene TRBV7-9 combines with J gene TRBJ2-1; 11 bases align to TRBD2. The CDR3 consists of 15 residues. The V gene end was trimmed by 4 bases and the J gene end by 9 bases; junction bases not matched to a gene: 8. The V gene's germline CDR1 is SEHNR and CDR2 FQNEAQ (reference sequence).